Listed here is a single T cell receptor (beta chain). The antigen it binds to is not known. Within one base of it there is no much larger clone, and no base qualities were kept. This record belongs to a study of shared clonotypes between healthy human individuals (dated by TCRdb to about 2020). For the wider study: The cohort included three men and two women between 18 and 49 years of age. For each donor, three plates each were used for CD4 naive and CD4 memory, two plates were used for CD8 naive, and one plate was used for CD8 memory. To estimate repertoire size and how much clonotype sharing occurs between individuals, the study deeply sequenced the blood TCR repertoires of 5 or 6 healthy adults. To increase sequencing depth and limit assay-specific biases, different laboratories used diverse techniques to prepare libraries and sequence TCR repertoires. Each donor's leukapheresis produced roughly between roughly 0.9 and 8.9 billion PBMCs. Findings and caveats that apply to the study as a whole: Clonotypes shared by all four sorted-subset donors showed higher generation probabilities than non-shared clonotypes. Pairwise subsampling led to the expectation that sequencing depth would affect the degree of clonotype sharing among donors. The small number of donors limited the genetic and exposure-history diversity represented. Larger estimated clonotype richness was generally found for naive subsets than for memory subsets. Incomplete sequencing was indicated by rarefaction of sorted-subset datasets, despite the large sequencing depth. Across a few donors, approximately 5% of naive CD4, approximately 4% of naive CD8, about 2.3% of memory CD4, and under 0.45% of memory CD8 clonotypes were shared. Sampling was restricted to blood, and TCR repertoires in tissues likely differ from the TCR repertoires found in blood.

The donors were healthy, HIV-negative adults with no recently reported acute infections or vaccinations. Every donor was a Caucasian adult living in Nashville, Tennessee, USA. CD4+ T cells were enriched through magnetic negative selection, after which naive cells were positively selected on CD45RA and the remaining negative fraction served as the memory subset. Blood was obtained by leukapheresis, after which PBMCs were separated by Ficoll-Histopaque density gradient centrifugation and cryopreserved in liquid nitrogen vapor phase. Analytical flow cytometry was used to check the purity and quantity of every magnetically sorted T cell population. Each sorted fraction had its genomic DNA isolated and then quantified by UV absorbance on a Nanodrop 2000c. Trimming takes 6 bases off V and 8 bases off J; junction bases not matched to a gene: 7. The germline V gene sets CDR1 to LGHNT and CDR2 to FRNRAP. The CDR3 covers 14 residues, taking in both the cysteine and the phenylalanine. Of the read, only the CDR3 DNA is kept; its 42 bases are in frame from base 1.

Using the deep immunoSEQ assay, TCR CDR3 regions were amplified from genomic DNA by multiplex PCR. For each cell subset, the extracted genomic DNA was distributed evenly across all wells of several immunoSEQ 96-well plates, and each plate served as one replicate. For sorted subsets, each replicate PCR was loaded with about 0.2 ug genomic DNA, equivalent to 30,000 or so T cell genomes. The purified libraries were quantified using a Qubit 3.0 fluorometer, sized with a Bioanalyzer 2100, and then quantified again using the KAPA Library Quantification kit. Every immunoSEQ 96-well plate was sequenced on a separate single-read 150-cycle Illumina NextSeq 550 flow cell. On the authors' methods: Because the immunoSEQ output included only junctional sequences and no quality scores, the filtering could not be the same as the filtering used for full-length reads. To assign V/J genes and CDR3, sequences were annotated using PyIR, a Python wrapper for IgBLAST v1.9, with IMGT germline references. Reads were removed for weak V/J assignments (E-value above 1e-6), missing CDR3, stop codons, out-of-frame junctions, or ambiguous translated residues. A V3J clonotype was defined by an identical inferred V gene, J gene, and CDR3 amino acid sequence. To compute the percentage overlap between repertoires, the number of shared unique clonotypes was divided by the size of the smaller repertoire. Richness of each repertoire was evaluated using RTK rarefaction, the Chao1 estimator, and Recon v2.1 estimates of unobserved clonotypes. For all TCRbeta clonotypes obtained by the gDNA method from a handful of donors, generation probabilities were computed with OLGA. TCRdb carries this immuneACCESS record with in-frame sequences only. Its versions omit some clonotypes, under half of them owing to an unresolved V gene in the studies checked, with the rest unexplained. V and J calls plus clone size are reproduced from that table; the DNA served to infer D and trimming. Within this sample are roughly 2 million clones, with roughly 94% of them counted one time only. The ten largest clones represent roughly 0.13% of the sample.

The chain is assembled from TRBV12-5 and TRBJ2-1, with TRBD1 matching 10 junction bases. The sequencing input was naive CD4+ T cells sorted from blood. Per the publication, the cell subset or site label means: CD45RA+ positively selected. The receptor comes from a man between 18 and 35 years old in good health. The CDR3 region reads CASGPGQGSDEQFF. The nucleotide sequence reads TGTGCTAGTGGCCCGGGACAGGGGTCCGATGAGCAGTTCTTC.